Only one count was recorded for the clone carrying this T cell receptor (beta chain). Original analysis: Reference gene primer amplification gave nucleated cell count estimates. Only in-frame clones appear in the TCRdb table, and some are missing; sequencing was by immunoSEQ multiplex PCR. The D gene and trimming were derived from the DNA, and the V and J assignments and clone size from that table. This sample carries approximately 84,000 clones, 80% of them seen once, and the ten largest clones take roughly 15%. This record comes from a study of blood T cell repertoires in COVID-19. Study-wide context: The study drew acute and convalescent COVID-19 samples from the United States, Italy and Spain. T cells, B-cell-depleted T cells, or PBMCs provided the cDNA or gDNA that served as material.

V was cut by 6 bases and J by 2 bases, with 13 bases left in between. There are 15 residues in the CDR3. Germline CDR1 MDHEN, CDR2 SYDVKM. Input material: peripheral blood. The chain employs TRBV28 and TRBJ1-4; D may be TRBD1 (5 bases). This TCR came from a human donor in a cohort sampled during active COVID-19. CDR3 protein: CASRAPTATNEKLFF. The CDR3 bases are TGTGCCAGCAGGGCCCCGACAGCTACTAATGAAAAACTGTTTTTT.